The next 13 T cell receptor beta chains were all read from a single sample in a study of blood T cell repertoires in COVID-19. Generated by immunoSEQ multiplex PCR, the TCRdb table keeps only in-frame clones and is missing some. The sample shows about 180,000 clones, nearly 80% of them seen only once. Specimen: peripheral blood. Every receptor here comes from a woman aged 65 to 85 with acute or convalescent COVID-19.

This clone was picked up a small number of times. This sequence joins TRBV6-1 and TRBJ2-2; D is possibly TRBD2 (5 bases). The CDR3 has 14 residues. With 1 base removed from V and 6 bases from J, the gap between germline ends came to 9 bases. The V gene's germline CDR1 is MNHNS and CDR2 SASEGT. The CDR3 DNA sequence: TGTGCCAGCAGTGAAGGAGCGGCGCCCGGGGAGCTGTTTTTT. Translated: CASSEGAAPGELFF.

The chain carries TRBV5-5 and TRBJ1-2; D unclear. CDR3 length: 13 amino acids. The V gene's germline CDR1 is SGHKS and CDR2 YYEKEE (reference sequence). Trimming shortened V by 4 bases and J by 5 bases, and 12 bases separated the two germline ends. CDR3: CASSQSELYGYTF. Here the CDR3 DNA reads TGTGCCAGCAGCCAATCCGAGCTGTATGGCTACACCTTC.

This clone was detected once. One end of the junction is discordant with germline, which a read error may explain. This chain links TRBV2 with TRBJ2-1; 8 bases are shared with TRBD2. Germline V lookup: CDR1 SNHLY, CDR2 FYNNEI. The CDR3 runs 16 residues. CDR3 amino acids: CASGRTSRISSNEQFF. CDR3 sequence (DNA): TGTGCCAGCGGACGGACTAGCCGGATATCCTCCAATGAGCAGTTCTTC.

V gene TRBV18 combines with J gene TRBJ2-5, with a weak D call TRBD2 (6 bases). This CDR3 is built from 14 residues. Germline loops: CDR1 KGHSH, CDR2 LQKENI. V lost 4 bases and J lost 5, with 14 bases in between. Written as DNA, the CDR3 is TGTGCCAGCTCACTCTTTGGGACTCCTGAGACCCAGTACTTC. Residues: CASSLFGTPETQYF.

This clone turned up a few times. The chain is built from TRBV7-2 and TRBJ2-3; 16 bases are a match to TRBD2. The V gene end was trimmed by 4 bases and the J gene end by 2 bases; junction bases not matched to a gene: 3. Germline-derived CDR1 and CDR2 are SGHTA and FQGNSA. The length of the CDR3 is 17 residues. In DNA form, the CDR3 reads TGTGCCAGCAGCTCGGGACTAGCGGGGGGGGACACAGATACGCAGTATTTT. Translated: CASSSGLAGGDTDTQYF.

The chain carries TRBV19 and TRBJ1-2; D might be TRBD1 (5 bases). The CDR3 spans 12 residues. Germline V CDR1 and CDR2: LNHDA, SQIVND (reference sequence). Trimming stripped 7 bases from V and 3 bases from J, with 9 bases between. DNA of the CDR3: TGTGCCAGTAATTCAGGGTACTATGGCTACACCTTC. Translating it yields CASNSGYYGYTF.

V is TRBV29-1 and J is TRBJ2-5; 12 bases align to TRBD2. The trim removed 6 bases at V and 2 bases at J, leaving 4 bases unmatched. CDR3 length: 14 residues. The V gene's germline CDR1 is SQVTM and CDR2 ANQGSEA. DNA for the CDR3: TGCAGCGTCGCCGGGACTAGCGGGCAAGAGACCCAGTACTTC. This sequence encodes CSVAGTSGQETQYF.

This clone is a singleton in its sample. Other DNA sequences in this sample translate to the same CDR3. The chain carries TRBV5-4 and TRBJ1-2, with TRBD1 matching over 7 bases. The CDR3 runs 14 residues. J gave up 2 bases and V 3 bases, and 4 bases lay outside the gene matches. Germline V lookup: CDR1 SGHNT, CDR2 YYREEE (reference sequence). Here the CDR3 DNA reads TGTGCCAGCAGCTCCGGACAGGCGAACTATGGCTACACCTTC. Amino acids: CASSSGQANYGYTF.

The CDR3 reads CASSLTSGSYGELFF. As DNA, the CDR3 is TGTGCCAGCAGCTTGACTAGCGGGAGTTACGGGGAGCTGTTTTTT. The chain uses TRBV5-8 and TRBJ2-2, with 11 bases that match TRBD2. Germline CDR1 reads SGHTS; CDR2 reads YDEGEE. Trimming took 1 base from V and 7 from J; bases not matched to a gene: 3. The CDR3 has 15 amino acids.

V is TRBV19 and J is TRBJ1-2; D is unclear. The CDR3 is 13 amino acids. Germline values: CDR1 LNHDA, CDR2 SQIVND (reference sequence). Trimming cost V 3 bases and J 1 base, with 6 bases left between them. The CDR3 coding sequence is TGTGCCAGTAGTATTCTAGATAACTATGGCTACACCTTC. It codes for CASSILDNYGYTF.

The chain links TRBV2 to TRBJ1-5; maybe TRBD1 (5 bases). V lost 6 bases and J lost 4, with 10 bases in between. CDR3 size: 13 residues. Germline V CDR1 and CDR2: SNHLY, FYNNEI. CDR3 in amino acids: CASSQGFNQPQHF. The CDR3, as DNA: TGTGCCAGCAGCCAGGGATTTAATCAGCCCCAGCATTTT.

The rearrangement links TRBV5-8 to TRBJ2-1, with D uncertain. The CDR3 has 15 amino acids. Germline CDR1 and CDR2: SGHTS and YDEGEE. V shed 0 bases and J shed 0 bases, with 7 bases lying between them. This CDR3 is CASSLVLSSYNEQFF. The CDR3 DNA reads TGTGCCAGCAGCTTGGTCCTGAGCTCCTACAATGAGCAGTTCTTC.

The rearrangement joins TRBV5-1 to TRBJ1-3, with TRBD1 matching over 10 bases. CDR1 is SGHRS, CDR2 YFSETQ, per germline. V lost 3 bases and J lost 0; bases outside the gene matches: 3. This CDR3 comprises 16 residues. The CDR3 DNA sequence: TGCGCCAGCAGCTCCGGGACAGGGGTCTCTGGAAACACCATATATTTT. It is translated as CASSSGTGVSGNTIYF.